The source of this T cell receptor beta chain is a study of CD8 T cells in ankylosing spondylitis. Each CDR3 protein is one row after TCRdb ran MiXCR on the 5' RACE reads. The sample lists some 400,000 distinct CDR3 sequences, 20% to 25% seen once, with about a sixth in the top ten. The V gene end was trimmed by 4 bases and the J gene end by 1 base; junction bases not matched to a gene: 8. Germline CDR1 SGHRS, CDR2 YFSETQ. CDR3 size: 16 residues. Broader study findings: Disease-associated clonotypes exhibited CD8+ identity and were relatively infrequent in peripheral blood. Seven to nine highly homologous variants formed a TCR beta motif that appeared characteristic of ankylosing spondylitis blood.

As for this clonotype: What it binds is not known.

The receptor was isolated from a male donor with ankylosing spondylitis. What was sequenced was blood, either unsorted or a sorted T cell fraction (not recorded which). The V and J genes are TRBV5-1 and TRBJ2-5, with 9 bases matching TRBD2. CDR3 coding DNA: TGCGCCAGCAGCCCAATAGCGGGAGCTACCCAAGAGACCCAGTACTTC. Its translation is CASSPIAGATQETQYF.